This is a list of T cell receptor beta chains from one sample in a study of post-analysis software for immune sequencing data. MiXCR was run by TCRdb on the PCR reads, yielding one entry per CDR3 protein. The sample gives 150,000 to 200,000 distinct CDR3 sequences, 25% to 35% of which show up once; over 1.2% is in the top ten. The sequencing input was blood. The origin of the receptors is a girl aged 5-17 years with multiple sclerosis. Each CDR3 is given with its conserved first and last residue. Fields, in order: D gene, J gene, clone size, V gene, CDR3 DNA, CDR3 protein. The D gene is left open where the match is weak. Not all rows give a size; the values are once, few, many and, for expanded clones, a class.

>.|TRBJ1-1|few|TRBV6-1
TGTGCCAGCAGTGAAGCGGACACCCGATTCACTGAAGCTTTCTTT
CASSEADTRFTEAFF
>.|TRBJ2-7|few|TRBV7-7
TGTGCCAGCAGCCGCGATCAGGGCCACGAGCAGTACTTC
CASSRDQGHEQYF
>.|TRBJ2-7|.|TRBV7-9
TGTGCCAGCAGCTTAAGAGACGACTCCTACGAGCAGTACTTC
CASSLRDDSYEQYF
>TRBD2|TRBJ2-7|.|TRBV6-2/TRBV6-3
TGTGCCAGCAGTTACGAGGCTAGCGGGCCCTACGAGCAGTACTTC
CASSYEASGPYEQYF
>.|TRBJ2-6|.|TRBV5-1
TGCGCCAGCAGCTTGACTGGGGCCAACGTCCTGACTTTC
CASSLTGANVLTF
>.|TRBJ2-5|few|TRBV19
TGTGCCAGTAGTATGGGGACAGCACCGGGAGGGCGTGAGACCCAGTACTTC
CASSMGTAPGGRETQYF
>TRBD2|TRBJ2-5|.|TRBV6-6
TGTGCCTGCAGCAAGACTAGCGGGAGGGCCGGGGCGGAGACCCAGTACTTC
CACSKTSGRAGAETQYF
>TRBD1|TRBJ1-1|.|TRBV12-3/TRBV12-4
TGTGCCAGCCAACTGGACAGGGTCGCTGAAGCTTTCTTT
CASQLDRVAEAFF
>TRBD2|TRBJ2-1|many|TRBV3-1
TGTGCCAGCAGCCATCTAGCGGGAGGCATCAATGAGCAGTTCTTC
CASSHLAGGINEQFF
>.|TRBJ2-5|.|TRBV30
TGTGCCTGGAAAATTAGCCACCAAGAGACCCAGTACTTC
CAWKISHQETQYF
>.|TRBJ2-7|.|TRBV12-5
TGTGCTAGTGGTTTGGTACGGGAGACGATGCATAGCTCCTACGAGCAGTACTTC
CASGLVRETMHSSYEQYF
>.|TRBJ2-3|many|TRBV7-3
TGTGCCAGCAGCTGGGCCTCTAGCGTCAGCACAGATACGCAGTATTTT
CASSWASSVSTDTQYF
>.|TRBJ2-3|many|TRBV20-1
TGCAGTGCGACCTCCACCGGGACAGATACGCAGTATTTT
CSATSTGTDTQYF
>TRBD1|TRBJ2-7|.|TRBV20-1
TGCAGTGCCGAGCCGGGGGGACAGGGGTACAATGAGCAGTACTTC
CSAEPGGQGYNEQYF
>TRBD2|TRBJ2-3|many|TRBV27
TGTGCCAGCAGTTCGCTCGCTTCGACTAGCGGGAGCACAGATACGCAGTATTTT
CASSSLASTSGSTDTQYF
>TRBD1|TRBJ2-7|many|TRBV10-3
TGTGCCATCAGAGGGACAGGGGACGAGCAGTACTTC
CAIRGTGDEQYF
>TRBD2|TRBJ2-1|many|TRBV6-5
TGTGCCAGCAGTTACTCGGCTAGCGGGAGCCGGTACAATGAGCAGTTCTTC
CASSYSASGSRYNEQFF
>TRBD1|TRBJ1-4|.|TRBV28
TGTGCCAGCAGTTTAGCAGGGGGTGAAAAACTGTTTTTT
CASSLAGGEKLFF
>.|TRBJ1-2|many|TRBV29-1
TGCAGCGTTGAAGAGGACCAGGTCAGATCAGATGGCTACACCTTC
CSVEEDQVRSDGYTF
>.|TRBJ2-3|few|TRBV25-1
TGTGCCAGCAGCATACAGGGTGCAGATACGCAGTATTTT
CASSIQGADTQYF
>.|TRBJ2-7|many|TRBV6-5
TGTGCCAGCACCCAGAACGAATATGTTGGCGAGCAGTACTTC
CASTQNEYVGEQYF
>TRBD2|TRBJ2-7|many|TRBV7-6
TGTGCCAGCAGCTTACTACCTAGCGGAGTATACGAGCAGTACTTC
CASSLLPSGVYEQYF
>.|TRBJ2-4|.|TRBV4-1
TGCGCCAGCAGCCAAGTGGCGGAGAGCTACGAGCGGTACTTC
CASSQVAESYERYF
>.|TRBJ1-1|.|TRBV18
TGTGCCAGCTCACCAGGACACTCCGCTGGGAACACTGAAGCTTTCTTT
CASSPGHSAGNTEAFF
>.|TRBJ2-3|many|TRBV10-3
TGTGCCATCAGGGGATTAGCGAAAGGGGCAGATACGCAGTATTTT
CAIRGLAKGADTQYF
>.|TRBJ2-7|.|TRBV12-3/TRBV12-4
TGTGCCAGCACCCGACGACACTACGAGCAGTACTTC
CASTRRHYEQYF
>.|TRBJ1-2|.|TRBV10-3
TGTGCCATCAGTGACAGGGGAAACTATGGCTACACCTTC
CAISDRGNYGYTF
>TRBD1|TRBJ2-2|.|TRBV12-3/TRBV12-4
TGTGCCAGCAGCCCGTACAGGGGAACCGGGGAGCTGTTTTTT
CASSPYRGTGELFF
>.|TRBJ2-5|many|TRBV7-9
TGTGCCAGCAGCGGGATTGGGATAGAGCAGTACTTC
CASSGIGIEQYF
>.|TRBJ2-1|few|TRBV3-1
TGTGCCAGCATCGGGCAAGGGGAGAATGAGCAGTTCTTC
CASIGQGENEQFF
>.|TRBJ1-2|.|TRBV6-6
TGTGCCAGCAGTTCGGTTGGTTTATATGGCTACACCTTC
CASSSVGLYGYTF
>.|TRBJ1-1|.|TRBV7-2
TGTGCCAGCAGCTTAGCGGGCGGGCAGGGACGCACTGAAGCTTTCTTT
CASSLAGGQGRTEAFF
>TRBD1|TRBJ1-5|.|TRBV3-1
TGTGCCAGCAGCCCGGGACAGGGGACCACGGGATTTTGGGCCCAGCATTTT
CASSPGQGTTGFWAQHF
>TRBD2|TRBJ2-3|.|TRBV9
TGTGCCAGCAGCGTAGGACTAGCGGGAGCCACAGATACGCAGTATTTT
CASSVGLAGATDTQYF
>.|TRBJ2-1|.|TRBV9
TGTGCCAGCAGCCCCGGGGCGAGGGACAATGAGCAGTTCTTC
CASSPGARDNEQFF
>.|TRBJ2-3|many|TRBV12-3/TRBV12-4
TGTGCCAGCAGACCTAGGCAGACCGGCACAGATACGCAGTATTTT
CASRPRQTGTDTQYF
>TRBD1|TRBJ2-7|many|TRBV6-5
TGTGCCAGCAGTCCCGGGACAGACAAAGGGTACTACGAGCAGTACTTC
CASSPGTDKGYYEQYF
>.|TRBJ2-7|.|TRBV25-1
TGTGCCAGCAGTGGGGCCCGGGGCTCCTACGAGCAGTACTTC
CASSGARGSYEQYF
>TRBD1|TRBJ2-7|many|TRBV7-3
TGTGCCAGCAGCTTAAGGACAGGGGTCGGAGACGAGCAGTACTTC
CASSLRTGVGDEQYF
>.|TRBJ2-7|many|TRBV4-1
TGCGCCAGCAGCCGAAGACAGGACTCCTACGAGCAGTACTTC
CASSRRQDSYEQYF
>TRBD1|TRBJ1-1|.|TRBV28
TGTGCCAGCAGTTTAACCTCCGGACAGGGGACTGAAGCTTTCTTT
CASSLTSGQGTEAFF
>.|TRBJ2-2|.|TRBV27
TGTGCCAGCAGCCCGGGGGAGAACACCGGGGAGCGGTTTTTT
CASSPGENTGERFF
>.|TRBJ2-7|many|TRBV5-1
TGCGCCAGCAGCTTGTCGGCAGGGGGGAGCGAGCAGTACTTC
CASSLSAGGSEQYF
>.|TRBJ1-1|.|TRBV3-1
TGTGCCAGCAGCCATGATAGACCGGACAAGGTGAACACTGAAGCTTTCTTT
CASSHDRPDKVNTEAFF
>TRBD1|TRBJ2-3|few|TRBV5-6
TGTGCCAGCAGCTTGGAGAACAAAGGGGGCGGCACAGATACGCAGTATTTT
CASSLENKGGGTDTQYF
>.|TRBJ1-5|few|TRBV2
TGTGCCAGCAAAATTGATTCCGGGGATCAGCCCCAGCATTTT
CASKIDSGDQPQHF
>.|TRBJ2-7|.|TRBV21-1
TGTGCCAGCAGCAAAGTGCCCATTGGGGAACCCTACGAGCAGTACTTC
CASSKVPIGEPYEQYF
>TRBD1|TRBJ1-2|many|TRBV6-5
TGTGCCAGCAGGGACGGGACAGGGTCTCGTGGCTACACCTTC
CASRDGTGSRGYTF
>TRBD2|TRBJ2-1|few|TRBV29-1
TGCAGCGTTGAAGGCCTCGCGGGGGTGTACAATGAGCAGTTCTTC
CSVEGLAGVYNEQFF
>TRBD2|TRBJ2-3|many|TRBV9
TGTGCCAGCAGCCCGGGGACTAGCGGGAGGTCCGATACGCAGTATTTT
CASSPGTSGRSDTQYF
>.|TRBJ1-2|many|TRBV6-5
TGTGCCAGCAGTTACGATCGGGGCCTTTATGGCTACACCTTC
CASSYDRGLYGYTF
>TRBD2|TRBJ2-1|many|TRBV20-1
TGCAGCGGAGGACTAGCGGGAGGGCCCTACAATGAGCAGTTCTTC
CSGGLAGGPYNEQFF
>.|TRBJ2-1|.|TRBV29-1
TGCAGCGTTGAATTACGGGACAATGAGCAGTTCTTC
CSVELRDNEQFF